The next 23 T cell receptor beta chains were all read from a single sample in a study of blood T cell repertoires in COVID-19. Using immunoSEQ multiplex PCR, the repertoire was profiled, and TCRdb retains in-frame clones only, with some absent. Seen here are some 43,000 clones, over 65% observed once, and the top ten hold 13% to 15%. What was sequenced was peripheral blood. The receptors come from a man over 45 with active or convalescent COVID-19.

As DNA, the CDR3 is TGTGCCAGTAGCAATCAGCCAGGGGAAAAACTGTTTTTT. Translation: CASSNQPGEKLFF. The V and J genes are TRBV19 and TRBJ1-4, with D perhaps matching TRBD1 (5 bases). The V gene lost 6 bases and the J gene lost 8 bases, with 13 bases spanning the gap. Per the germline V gene, CDR1 is LNHDA and CDR2 is SQIVND (reference sequence). The CDR3 contains 13 residues.

This chain links TRBV7-3 with TRBJ2-1; 10 bases map to TRBD1. The germline gives CDR1 SGHTA, CDR2 FQGTGA. Trimming took 4 bases from V and 9 from J; bases not matched to a gene: 15. The CDR3 runs 17 residues. The CDR3 loop reads CASSSKGGDRGGGEQFF. Written as DNA, the CDR3 is TGTGCCAGCAGCTCAAAGGGTGGGGACAGGGGAGGTGGTGAGCAGTTCTTC.

The chain links TRBV15 to TRBJ1-3; D is ambiguous. The CDR3 is made up of 13 amino acids. Germline V lookup: CDR1 LNHNV, CDR2 YYDKDF (reference sequence). Trimming cost V 0 bases and J 7 bases, with 7 bases left between them. The CDR3 DNA is TGTGCCACCAGCAGAGATCTTGAGAACACCATATATTTT. Encoded protein: CATSRDLENTIYF. The whole variable domain, remainder taken from reference TRBV15 and TRBJ1-3, is DAMVIQNPRYQVTQFGKPVTLSCSQTLNHNVMYWYQQKSSQAPKLLFHYYDKDFNNEADTPDNFQSRRPNTSFCFLDIRSPGLGDTAMYLCATSRDLENTIYFGEGSWLTVV.

CDR3 coding DNA: TGTGCCAGCAAGGGCGGAGTAGGACAGGGGCGGACCTATAATTCACCCCTCCACTTT. It specifies CASKGGVGQGRTYNSPLHF. The chain links TRBV2 to TRBJ1-6; 9 bases align to TRBD1. Germline values: CDR1 SNHLY, CDR2 FYNNEI. The trim removed 7 bases at V and 2 bases at J, leaving 15 bases unmatched. CDR3 length: 19 amino acids.

This rearrangement joins TRBV6-5 to TRBJ2-2; 8 bases agree with TRBD1. The CDR3 is 16 residues long. The V gene's germline CDR1 is MNHEY and CDR2 SVGAGI. The ends lost 2 bases at V and 3 bases at J; junction bases unmatched: 5. The CDR3 reads CASSYDDRGYTGELFF. The CDR3 nucleotides read TGTGCCAGCAGTTACGATGACAGGGGATACACCGGGGAGCTGTTTTTT.

The V call is TRBV6-5, the J call TRBJ1-2; D perhaps matches TRBD1 (6 bases). V was cut by 5 bases and J by 7 bases, with 17 bases left in between. This CDR3 contains 14 residues. Germline V lookup: CDR1 MNHEY, CDR2 SVGAGI. The DNA for the CDR3 is TGTGCCAGCAGTCGCTCGACAGGAGAACGTGGCTACACCTTC. As protein: CASSRSTGERGYTF.

This clone was detected only a few times. This chain links TRBV29-1 with TRBJ1-3, with 9 bases lining up with TRBD1. The CDR3 contains 14 residues. The V gene end was trimmed by 7 bases and the J gene end by 8 bases; junction bases not matched to a gene: 12. Germline V gives CDR1 SQVTM, CDR2 ANQGSEA. CDR3 in amino acids: CSATGQGGGDTIYF. CDR3 in DNA: TGCAGCGCCACGGGACAGGGAGGCGGAGACACCATATATTTT.

The chain recombines TRBV6-4 with TRBJ2-3, with a weak D call TRBD2 (6 bases). Trimming took off 9 bases at V and 1 base at J, with 17 bases between the two ends. The CDR3 has 15 residues. CDR1 is MRHNA and CDR2 is SNTAGT in the germline V gene. The CDR3 DNA reads as TGTGCCAGACCCTCTGGCGGGGCCCGCACAGATACGCAGTATTTT. It is translated as CARPSGGARTDTQYF.

The V and J genes are TRBV3-1 (or the pseudogene TRBV3-2) and TRBJ2-7, with TRBD1 identical over 9 bases. This CDR3 region has 15 residues. V gave up 2 bases and J gave up 7 bases; unmatched junction bases: 9. In germline, CDR1 is LGHDT, CDR2 YNNKEL (reference sequence). For the CDR3, the DNA is TGTGCCAGCAGCCAACTCGGGACAGGGCCTAGGGAGCAGTACTTC. It is translated as CASSQLGTGPREQYF.

The rearrangement joins TRBV7-9 to TRBJ1-1, with a weak D call TRBD1 (5 bases). This CDR3 contains 12 residues. From germline, CDR1 is SEHNR and CDR2 FQNEAQ (reference sequence). The V end was cut by 0 bases, the J end by 10 bases, with 9 bases between. CDR3 residues: CASSLAQGSAFF. As DNA, the CDR3 is TGTGCCAGCAGCTTAGCCCAGGGATCAGCTTTCTTT.

The J gene is TRBJ2-1, the V gene TRBV19, with TRBD2 as a possible D gene (5 bases). Germline V gene sequence: CDR1 LNHDA, CDR2 SQIVND (reference sequence). The length of the CDR3 is 15 residues. V lost 0 bases, J lost 7 bases, and 13 bases lay in between. The CDR3 DNA reads as TGTGCCAGTAGTATAGATTACTCTAGCTTTAATGAGCAGTTCTTC. The encoded protein is CASSIDYSSFNEQFF. The variable domain in full, completed from reference TRBV19 and TRBJ2-1, reads DGGITQSPKYLFRKEGQNVTLSCEQNLNHDAMYWYRQDPGQGLRLIYYSQIVNDFQKGDIAEGYSVSREKKESFPLTVTSAQKNPTAFYLCASSIDYSSFNEQFFGPGTRLTVL.

J is TRBJ2-6 and V is TRBV7-9, with D perhaps TRBD1 (6 bases). V shed 6 bases and J shed 4 bases, with 13 bases lying between them. This CDR3 is built from 15 residues. In germline, CDR1 is SEHNR, CDR2 FQNEAQ (reference sequence). The CDR3: CASRPMGAGANVLTF. DNA of the CDR3: TGTGCCAGCAGACCCATGGGGGCCGGGGCCAACGTCCTGACTTTC.

The V gene is TRBV7-6, the J gene TRBJ1-5; D may be TRBD1 (5 bases). Per the germline V gene, CDR1 is SGHVS and CDR2 is FNYEAQ. V was clipped by 4 bases and J by 3 bases, with 13 bases between them. This CDR3 contains 15 residues. The CDR3 region has the DNA TGTGCCAGCAGCTCCACCGGGGGAATCAATCAGCCCCAGCATTTT. It translates to CASSSTGGINQPQHF.

J is TRBJ2-2 and V is TRBV14; 10 positions match TRBD2. The CDR3 is 18 residues long. Germline lookup yields CDR1 SGHDN and CDR2 FVKESK. With V trimmed by 4 bases and J by 4 bases, 12 bases remained unmatched. CDR3: CASSLSKRGGLVTGELFF. CDR3 coding DNA: TGTGCCAGCAGCCTCTCTAAGCGGGGGGGCCTCGTCACCGGGGAGCTGTTTTTT. Complete variable domain (other parts from reference TRBV14 and TRBJ2-2): EAGVTQFPSHSVIEKGQTVTLRCDPISGHDNLYWYRRVMGKEIKFLLHFVKESKQDESGMPNNRFLAERTGGTYSTLKVQPAELEDSGVYFCASSLSKRGGLVTGELFFGEGSRLTVL.

The chain carries TRBV6-5 and TRBJ1-2; D uncertain. There are 13 residues in the CDR3. Trimming removed 6 bases at V and 1 base at J, with 9 bases between. Germline CDR1 and CDR2: MNHEY and SVGAGI. The CDR3 region is CASSSTDNYGYTF. In DNA form, the CDR3 reads TGTGCCAGCAGCAGCACAGATAACTATGGCTACACCTTC.

V gene TRBV5-1 combines with J gene TRBJ1-2, with a possible D match to TRBD1 (6 bases). Trimming cost V 4 bases and J 3 bases, with 10 bases left between them. This CDR3 is 13 amino acids long. Looked up from germline, CDR1 is SGHRS and CDR2 is YFSETQ. The CDR3 DNA sequence: TGCGCCAGCAGCGCCAGGGGCCACTATGGCTACACCTTC. It yields the protein CASSARGHYGYTF.

In regard to this clone: Other DNA sequences in the sample encode the same CDR3. V gene TRBV27 combines with J gene TRBJ1-2; 8 bases fit TRBD1. This CDR3 contains 13 residues. The V gene end was trimmed by 3 bases and the J gene end by 8 bases; junction bases not matched to a gene: 5. CDR1 and CDR2 from the germline V gene are MNHEY and SMNVEV (reference sequence). CDR3 nucleotides: TGTGCCAGCAGTTTCCCCGGGACAGGCGGCTACACCTTC. Translation gives CASSFPGTGGYTF.

Only a few counts were recorded for this clone. This rearrangement joins TRBV15 to TRBJ2-2; the D gene is possibly TRBD1 (6 bases). The CDR3 extends over 15 amino acids. V lost 2 bases to trimming and J lost 5 bases, with 12 bases between them. CDR1 and CDR2 from the germline V gene are LNHNV and YYDKDF (reference sequence). The CDR3 loop is CATSRRTDFTGELFF. The CDR3 DNA sequence: TGTGCCACCAGCAGAAGGACAGATTTTACCGGGGAGCTGTTTTTT.

This chain connects TRBV10-3 to TRBJ1-2, with D possibly TRBD1 on 6 matching bases. The V end lost 3 bases, the J end lost 6 bases, and 8 bases lay between the germline ends. Germline V lookup: CDR1 ENHRY, CDR2 SYGVKD. This CDR3 region has 12 residues. The CDR3 spells CAISDTGNGYTF. CDR3 nucleotide sequence: TGTGCCATCAGTGACACAGGGAATGGCTACACCTTC.

The chain recombines TRBV6-6 with TRBJ1-1; TRBD1 is a possible D gene (6 bases). Trimming removed 8 bases from V and 5 bases from J, with 15 bases in between. The CDR3 has 13 amino acids. Germline CDR1 is MNHNY and CDR2 is SVGAGI (reference sequence). The CDR3 protein is CASHPGGRTEAFF. The CDR3 nucleotides read TGTGCCAGCCACCCGGGGGGGCGAACTGAAGCTTTCTTT.

The chain's CDR3 is CASKGQMNTEAFF. The CDR3 DNA follows: TGTGCCAGCAAGGGACAGATGAACACTGAAGCTTTCTTT. The chain employs TRBV6-5 and TRBJ1-1; 7 bases line up with TRBD1. V shed 7 bases and J 0 bases; nucleotides not matched to a gene: 2. The CDR3 contains 13 residues. CDR1 and CDR2 (germline): MNHEY, SVGAGI.

The chain combines TRBV30 with TRBJ2-3; no firm D call. Germline V CDR1 and CDR2: GTSNPN, SVGIG (reference sequence). This CDR3 spans 11 amino acids. Trimming cost V 5 bases and J 4 bases, with 7 bases left between them. CDR3: CAWAISDTQYF. Here the CDR3 DNA reads TGTGCCTGGGCTATATCAGATACGCAGTATTTT.

The V gene is TRBV19, the J gene TRBJ2-3, with D possibly being TRBD1 (6 bases). From germline, CDR1 is LNHDA and CDR2 SQIVND (reference sequence). This CDR3 spans 14 amino acids. V dropped 9 bases and J dropped 2 bases, with 15 bases sitting between them. CDR3 in amino acids: CASSLQGITDTQYF. As DNA, the CDR3 is TGTGCCAGCTCGTTACAGGGTATCACAGATACGCAGTATTTT.